Shown below are 14 T cell receptor beta chains from a single sample sequenced in a study of blood T cell repertoires in COVID-19. Repertoires were generated with immunoSEQ multiplex PCR, while TCRdb's copy carries only in-frame clones and drops some. The sample has about 210,000 clones; around 86% are singletons. The sequencing sample was made of PBMCs or T cells enriched from blood (not recorded which). Receptor source: a woman aged 40-49 years in a cohort exposed to, infected with or recovered from COVID-19 (not recorded which).

The V gene is TRBV27, the J gene TRBJ2-2; D is uncertain. V was shortened by 3 bases and J by 4 bases, with 6 bases between the two germline ends. Germline-derived CDR1 and CDR2 are MNHEY and SMNVEV (reference sequence). The CDR3 is 13 residues long. The CDR3 sequence: CASSFLPTGELFF. CDR3 DNA: TGTGCCAGCAGTTTCCTTCCCACCGGGGAGCTGTTTTTT.

The rearrangement links TRBV5-6 to TRBJ1-2; D not certain. The CDR3 is 13 residues long. Germline V gene lookup returns CDR1 SGHDT and CDR2 YYEEEE. Trimming stripped 7 bases from V and 7 bases from J, with 17 bases between. DNA for the CDR3: TGTGCCAGCCGATCCAAGCCCCGGGGTGGCTACACCTTC. Amino acids: CASRSKPRGGYTF.

The V and J genes are TRBV7-9 and TRBJ1-3; 7 bases match TRBD1. Per the germline V gene, CDR1 is SEHNR and CDR2 is FQNEAQ (reference sequence). This CDR3 has 15 residues. Trimming at V came to 5 bases and at J to 4 bases, leaving 8 bases not matched to a gene. The CDR3 protein is CASSPPRGSGNTIYF. The CDR3, as DNA: TGTGCCAGCAGCCCTCCCAGGGGGTCAGGAAACACCATATATTTT.

The chain joins TRBV4-1 to TRBJ1-5; D is unresolved. This CDR3 contains 15 residues. Germline CDR1 MGHRA, CDR2 YSYEKL. The germline V and J ends were trimmed by 0 bases and 8 bases, with 14 bases remaining between them. This CDR3 reads CASSQDQIGREPQHF. Written as DNA, the CDR3 is TGCGCCAGCAGCCAAGATCAGATAGGGCGGGAGCCCCAGCATTTT.

This clone was counted a single time. This chain joins TRBV27 and TRBJ2-7; 9 bases agree with TRBD1. V lost 8 bases, J lost 8 bases, and 13 bases stayed unmatched. The germline V gene encodes CDR1 MNHEY and CDR2 SMNVEV (reference sequence). The CDR3 extends over 14 amino acids. CDR3 sequence reads: CASGPGQGSSKQYF. For the CDR3, the DNA is TGTGCCAGCGGCCCGGGACAGGGTTCATCAAAGCAGTACTTC.

This clone was counted once. This chain links TRBV29-1 with TRBJ1-2, with 10 bases aligning to TRBD1. Germline V gives CDR1 SQVTM, CDR2 ANQGSEA. There are 15 residues in the CDR3. Unmatched junction bases numbered 13, after V lost 4 bases and J lost 8 bases. CDR3: CSVGLRDRGMEGYTF. The CDR3 region has the DNA TGCAGCGTTGGTTTAAGGGACAGGGGTATGGAGGGCTACACCTTC.

V and J are TRBV27 and TRBJ2-1; D unresolved. The CDR3 length is 15 residues. Germline CDR1 MNHEY, CDR2 SMNVEV (reference sequence). Trimming took off 6 bases at V and 8 bases at J, with 20 bases between the two ends. The CDR3 loop reads CASSLRGRNGDEQFF. CDR3 DNA: TGTGCCAGCAGCCTTAGAGGCAGAAATGGCGATGAGCAGTTCTTC.

CDR3 in DNA: TGTGCCAGCAGCGTAGACGGGACAGGACAAGAGACCCAGTACTTC. It translates to CASSVDGTGQETQYF. The rearrangement joins TRBV9 to TRBJ2-5; 8 bases fit TRBD1. With 0 bases clipped from V and 2 bases from J, the junction kept 3 bases outside the gene matches. CDR3 size: 15 residues. Germline V CDR1 and CDR2: SGDLS, YYNGEE.

The chain links TRBV19 to TRBJ1-6; weak D call: TRBD1 (6 bases). V lost 7 bases, J lost 6 bases, and 13 bases lay in between. This CDR3 region has 14 residues. Per germline, CDR1 LNHDA and CDR2 SQIVND (reference sequence). CDR3 in DNA: TGTGCCAGTAATCCCGGGGGGCCTAATTCACCCCTCCACTTT. Encoded protein: CASNPGGPNSPLHF. Using reference TRBV19 and TRBJ1-6 for the parts outside the CDR3, the full variable domain is DGGITQSPKYLFRKEGQNVTLSCEQNLNHDAMYWYRQDPGQGLRLIYYSQIVNDFQKGDIAEGYSVSREKKESFPLTVTSAQKNPTAFYLCASNPGGPNSPLHFGNGTRLTVT.

In this sample, this clone turned up once. V is TRBV5-1 and J is TRBJ1-1; the match to TRBD1 covers 7 bases. Per germline, CDR1 SGHRS and CDR2 YFSETQ. The trim removed 6 bases at V and 0 bases at J, leaving 8 bases unmatched. This CDR3 has 15 amino acids. In nucleotides, the CDR3 is TGCGCCAGCATCGGAACAGGGGCGATGAACACTGAAGCTTTCTTT. Protein sequence: CASIGTGAMNTEAFF.

The V gene is TRBV19, the J gene TRBJ1-4; D perhaps matches TRBD1 (6 bases). The germline V gene has CDR1 LNHDA and CDR2 SQIVND (reference sequence). V was trimmed by 6 bases and J by 8 bases, leaving 13 bases between them. This CDR3 has 13 residues. The DNA of the CDR3 is TGTGCCAGTAGGTCAGGGGCCAGCGAAAAACTGTTTTTT. It translates to CASRSGASEKLFF. Supplemented by reference TRBV19 and TRBJ1-4, the full variable domain reads DGGITQSPKYLFRKEGQNVTLSCEQNLNHDAMYWYRQDPGQGLRLIYYSQIVNDFQKGDIAEGYSVSREKKESFPLTVTSAQKNPTAFYLCASRSGASEKLFFGSGTQLSVL.

The chain combines TRBV5-5 with TRBJ1-4; TRBD1 aligns across 7 bases. V dropped 4 bases and J dropped 0; count of bases not matched to a gene: 12. The V gene's germline CDR1 is SGHKS and CDR2 YYEKEE (reference sequence). This CDR3 has 18 residues. In DNA, the CDR3 is TGTGCCAGCAGCCGATCCCCGGGACAGATAACAACTAATGAAAAACTGTTTTTT. Translated: CASSRSPGQITTNEKLFF.

The chain combines TRBV5-1 with TRBJ1-6; 7 nucleotides agree with TRBD1. Per germline, CDR1 SGHRS and CDR2 YFSETQ. V shed 0 bases, J shed 6 bases, and the junction held 3 bases outside the gene matches. The CDR3 length is 15 residues. CDR3 region: CASSLVGQLNSPLHF. The CDR3 DNA is TGCGCCAGCAGCTTGGTGGGACAGCTTAATTCACCCCTCCACTTT.

The V call is TRBV19, the J call TRBJ1-1; D possibly corresponds to TRBD1 (6 bases). The ends were cut back, 3 bases at V and 3 bases at J, with 8 bases in the middle. Looked up from germline, CDR1 is LNHDA and CDR2 is SQIVND (reference sequence). The CDR3 spans 13 residues. This CDR3 reads CASSIDRYTEAFF. The DNA of the CDR3 is TGTGCCAGTAGTATTGACAGGTACACTGAAGCTTTCTTT.